This is a list of T cell receptor beta chains from one sample in a study of T cells in localized non-small cell lung cancer. Clones were sequenced by immunoSEQ multiplex PCR, and TCRdb holds only the in-frame ones, with some missing. The sample lists some 71,000 clones; approximately 84% were seen once. This material consisted of peripheral blood, taken before any cancer treatment. These receptors were taken from a female donor at least 60 years old with stage I lung adenocarcinoma. The CDR3 runs from the conserved cysteine through the conserved F or W. D genes are given only for firm matches. Only part of the rows carry a size: once, few, many, or a class if the clone is expanded.

>TRBJ1-1|-|-|TRBV2
TGTGCCAGCACCAACAGGGTAGGGACTGAAGCTTTCTTT
CASTNRVGTEAFF
>TRBJ2-1|TRBD1|-|TRBV6-5
TGTGCCAGCAGTTTGGGGACAGGGGTAGCCTATGAGCAGTTCTTC
CASSLGTGVAYEQFF
>TRBJ1-1|TRBD1|-|TRBV5-1
TGCGCCAGCGGACGACAGGGTGGGAACACTGAAGCTTTCTTT
CASGRQGGNTEAFF
>TRBJ2-1|-|-|TRBV27
TGTGCCAGCAGGAAATTCCAGACCTACAATGAGCAGTTCTTC
CASRKFQTYNEQFF
>TRBJ1-2|-|-|TRBV5-6
TGTGCCAGCACCACGTGGGGGACGCTCTATGGCTACACCTTC
CASTTWGTLYGYTF
>TRBJ2-7|-|-|TRBV27
TGTGCCAGTTCCATGTACTCCACCTACGAGCAGTACTTC
CASSMYSTYEQYF
>TRBJ2-3|-|-|TRBV9
TGTGCCAGCAGCCCCCCCGGACCAAGCACAGATACGCAGTATTTT
CASSPPGPSTDTQYF
>TRBJ2-7|TRBD2|once|TRBV7-8
TGTGCCAGCAGCTTAGCGGTACTCTACGTGACTAGCGGACCCTACGAGCAGTACTTC
CASSLAVLYVTSGPYEQYF
>TRBJ2-7|-|-|TRBV14
TGTGCCAGCAGCCCAAGGGCCTTAAGGATATCGGGTTACGAGCAGTACTTC
CASSPRALRISGYEQYF
>TRBJ2-7|-|few|TRBV30
TGTGCCTGGAGTGCTAAGTACGAGCAGTACTTC
CAWSAKYEQYF
>TRBJ2-3|TRBD2|-|TRBV2
TGTGCCAGCAGTACTAGCGGCGCTAGCACAGATACGCAGTATTTT
CASSTSGASTDTQYF
>TRBJ2-7|-|-|TRBV10-3
TGTGCCATCAGTGAGAAGAAGTACTACGAGCAGTACTTC
CAISEKKYYEQYF
>TRBJ2-1|-|-|TRBV21-1
TGTGCCAGCAGCCATAGCAATGAGCAGTTCTTC
CASSHSNEQFF
>TRBJ1-6|-|-|TRBV5-1
TGCGCCAGCTCACCCCTCCAGGGCCGAAATTCACCCCTCCACTTT
CASSPLQGRNSPLHF
>TRBJ1-4|-|-|TRBV9
TGTGCCAGCAGCGGAGGAGGGTCCAATGAAAAACTGTTTTTT
CASSGGGSNEKLFF
>TRBJ2-1|-|once|TRBV25-1
TGTGCCAGCAGTGATCCGACAGGGAGGAGCTCCTACAATGAGCAGTTCTTC
CASSDPTGRSSYNEQFF
>TRBJ1-2|TRBD1|-|TRBV18
TGTGCCAGCTCACCAATGGGGACAGGGAACTATGGCTACACCTTC
CASSPMGTGNYGYTF
>TRBJ2-2|-|-|TRBV29-1
TGCAGCGCCCGGGGGTTCACCGGGGAGCTGTTTTTT
CSARGFTGELFF
>TRBJ1-6|TRBD1|-|TRBV27
TGTGCCGTCAGGGGGCAGGGGAATTCACCCCTCCACTTT
CAVRGQGNSPLHF
>TRBJ1-2|TRBD1|-|TRBV7-2
TGTGCCAGCAGCTTATCTACGGGACAGACTTACTATGGCTACACCTTC
CASSLSTGQTYYGYTF
>TRBJ2-7|-|-|TRBV29-1
TGCAGCGTTGAAGATCTCCCGACCTCCGAGCAGTACTTC
CSVEDLPTSEQYF
>TRBJ2-2|-|-|TRBV19
TGTGCCAGTAGTCAAGACACCGGGGAGCTGTTTTTT
CASSQDTGELFF
>TRBJ2-7|-|-|TRBV7-9
TGTGCCAGCAGCCCCCAGAGGGTTGCCTACGAGCAGTACTTC
CASSPQRVAYEQYF
>TRBJ1-1|TRBD1|-|TRBV5-7
TGTGCCAGCAGCAGGGAAAAGGACAGGGGATATCGGGGGAACACTGAAGCTTTCTTT
CASSREKDRGYRGNTEAFF
>TRBJ2-5|-|-|TRBV5-4
TGTGCCAGCAGCCGGGAATTAACAGGGACCCAGTACTTC
CASSRELTGTQYF
>TRBJ2-3|-|-|TRBV5-1
TGCGCCAGCAGGGACGGGAACACAGATACGCAGTATTTT
CASRDGNTDTQYF
>TRBJ1-3|-|once|TRBV23-1
TGCGCCAGCAGTCACCTCGGACCGAAGCCTTCTGGAAACACCATATATTTT
CASSHLGPKPSGNTIYF
>TRBJ1-2|-|few|TRBV10-1
TGCGCCAGCAGTGAGACCCCCAGGGGATCTGGCTATGGCTACACCTTC
CASSETPRGSGYGYTF
>TRBJ1-2|-|-|TRBV5-4
TGTGCCAGCAGCTTGGCCAGTGGGGGCAGACGCGGCTACACCTTC
CASSLASGGRRGYTF
>TRBJ2-3|-|-|TRBV6-1
TGTGCCAGCAGTAGCGATAGGACGCAGTATTTT
CASSSDRTQYF
>TRBJ2-7|TRBD1|-|TRBV18
TGTGCCAGCTCACCGGGGACAGGATTCTACGAGCAGTACTTC
CASSPGTGFYEQYF
>TRBJ2-5|TRBD2|-|TRBV5-1
TGCGCCAGCAGCTTGGCCTTGACTAGCGAAGAGACCCAGTACTTC
CASSLALTSEETQYF
>TRBJ1-2|TRBD1|-|TRBV5-4
TGTGCCAGCAGACCACAGGGGAACTATGGCTACACCTTC
CASRPQGNYGYTF
>TRBJ2-5|TRBD2|-|TRBV4-2
TGTGCCAGCAGCCAAGACCCCAGCGGGGAAGAGACCCAGTACTTC
CASSQDPSGEETQYF
>TRBJ2-2|-|-|TRBV9
TGTGCCAGCAGCGTAGGAGTGTGGCAGCCTGAAATCGGGGAGCTGTTTTTT
CASSVGVWQPEIGELFF
>TRBJ1-1|-|-|TRBV2
TGTGCCAGCAGCGAAAGGGCCAGGAGTGCTTTCTTT
CASSERARSAFF
>TRBJ1-2|TRBD1|-|TRBV9
TGTGCCAGCAGCGGGGACAGGGGGTTCTATGGCTACACCTTC
CASSGDRGFYGYTF
>TRBJ1-3|-|few|TRBV30
TGTGCCTGGAAAGGGCACGGCTCTGGAAACACCATATATTTT
CAWKGHGSGNTIYF
>TRBJ1-3|TRBD1|-|TRBV19
TGTGCCAGTAGTAGAAAGACAGGGGAGTCTGGAAACACCATATATTTT
CASSRKTGESGNTIYF
>TRBJ2-5|TRBD2|few|TRBV12-5
TGTGCTAGTGGTCCCGGGGGACTAGCGGGGAGGGAGACCCAGTACTTC
CASGPGGLAGRETQYF
>TRBJ2-7|TRBD2|-|TRBV7-2
TGTGCCAGCAGCTTAAATCTAGCGGGCGCCAGGCAGTACTTC
CASSLNLAGARQYF
>TRBJ2-3|TRBD1|-|TRBV5-4
TGTGCCAGCAGCGAGACAGGGTCAGATACGCAGTATTTT
CASSETGSDTQYF
>TRBJ1-2|TRBD1|-|TRBV6-1
TGTGCCAGCAGAAAGGGACAGGGGGCCTATGGCTACACCTTC
CASRKGQGAYGYTF
>TRBJ2-5|-|once|TRBV9
TGTGCCAGCAGCGTAGACGGGGGGCGTCTTGGGACCCAGTACTTC
CASSVDGGRLGTQYF
>TRBJ2-7|-|-|TRBV6-8
TGTGCCAGCTTGGGTTTTGGTAGCTCCTACGAGCAGTACTTC
CASLGFGSSYEQYF
>TRBJ2-7|-|-|TRBV7-3
TGTGCCAGCTCCCCTGGGGGGCTCGGCGAGCAGTACTTC
CASSPGGLGEQYF
>TRBJ2-1|-|-|TRBV27
TGTGCCAGCAGTCGCTATTCCCCAATGAATGAGCAGTTCTTC
CASSRYSPMNEQFF
>TRBJ2-7|-|-|TRBV2
TGTGCCACCACCGCCTACGAGCAGTACTTC
CATTAYEQYF
>TRBJ2-1|TRBD1|-|TRBV6-1
TGTGCCAGCACCCTCGGACAGGGCACTTACAATGAGCAGTTCTTC
CASTLGQGTYNEQFF
>TRBJ2-5|-|-|TRBV6-1
TGTGCCAGCAGTGATGCAACTACCACCCCCCAAGAGACCCAGTACTTC
CASSDATTTPQETQYF
>TRBJ1-2|-|-|TRBV2
TGTGCCAGCCGTGCAGGGAGTAACTATGGCTACACCTTC
CASRAGSNYGYTF
>TRBJ2-1|TRBD2|-|TRBV2
TGTGCCAGCAGTTTCCTTGCGGGAGGCTCCTACAATGAGCAGTTCTTC
CASSFLAGGSYNEQFF
>TRBJ1-1|-|few|TRBV10-3
TGTGCCATCAGTGGTTCAACCGGGACCCACAAGGCTGAAGCTTTCTTT
CAISGSTGTHKAEAFF
>TRBJ1-2|-|once|TRBV7-9
TGTGCCAGCAGCTTACCGGACCTTGAAGGCTACACCTTC
CASSLPDLEGYTF
>TRBJ2-7|TRBD2|-|TRBV4-1
TGCGCCAGCAGCCAAGGCGATAGCGGGGCCTACGAGCAGTACTTC
CASSQGDSGAYEQYF
>TRBJ1-1|TRBD1|few|TRBV19
TGTGCCAGTAGAAGATCCGGACAGGGACAAACTGAAGCTTTCTTT
CASRRSGQGQTEAFF
>TRBJ2-7|-|-|TRBV7-9
TGTGCCAGCAGCTTCGGAGAAAGGAGCGAGCAGTACTTC
CASSFGERSEQYF
>TRBJ1-5|-|-|TRBV27
TGTGCCAGCAGTTTAGGAGGTCGGGGGGCGAAAAGCAATCAGCCCCAGCATTTT
CASSLGGRGAKSNQPQHF
>TRBJ1-1|-|-|TRBV18
TGTGCCAGCTCACTAACCCTTAACACTGAAGCTTTCTTT
CASSLTLNTEAFF
>TRBJ1-2|-|few|TRBV5-1
TGCGCCAGCAGCTTGGCCCCAGGGGATAACTATGGCTACACCTTC
CASSLAPGDNYGYTF